This T cell receptor beta chain derives from a study of response to subunit inactivated influenza vaccine. In TCRdb, the RT-PCR reads were re-called with MiXCR into one record per CDR3 protein. The data show just under 550,000 distinct CDR3 sequences, around 21% seen once. V lost 2 bases to trimming and J lost 1 base, with 14 bases between them. The CDR3 extends over 16 amino acids. Germline lookup yields CDR1 MGHRA and CDR2 YSYEKL. This clonotype was picked up many times. This sample was also put to use in a study of T cells expressing NK-cell markers. In that study: Libraries used 5'RACE template switching adding universal primer site and UMIs. Sequencing covered eight donors, seven HCMV-seropositive and one seronegative.

This chain connects TRBV4-1 to TRBJ2-5; D is possibly TRBD1 (6 bases). Material: CD4+ T cells sorted from PBMCs, obtained 11 to 12 days after vaccination. The TCR originated in a man in his forties or fifties who received an inactivated influenza vaccine. The CDR3 coding sequence is TGCGCCAGCAGCCAAAATAGACAGGTCCGCCAAGAGACCCAGTACTTC. This gives the protein CASSQNRQVRQETQYF.